Sequencing of this TCR beta chain was carried out in a study of blood T cell repertoires in COVID-19. Looking at the study overall: Donors in the United States, Italy and Spain gave samples during acute or convalescent COVID-19. The cDNA or gDNA used as material had been derived from T cells, B-cell-depleted T cells, or PBMCs.

The germline V gene encodes CDR1 SEHNR and CDR2 FQNEAQ (reference sequence). The CDR3 runs to 16 residues. The V gene end was trimmed by 2 bases and the J gene end by 5 bases; junction bases not matched to a gene: 6. In the authors' workflow: Amplifying reference gene primers gave estimates of nucleated cell counts. Measured with immunoSEQ multiplex PCR; TCRdb has only the in-frame clones, and not every one. V and J calls and clone size are those listed in that table; D and trimming were worked out from the DNA. The repertoire includes some 130,000 clones, approximately 90% of them detected once, and about 9.4% sits in the top ten.

This chain uses TRBV7-9 with TRBJ2-2; TRBD1 matches at 9 bases. The sequenced material came from peripheral blood. This receptor was identified in a man aged 45 to 65 with acute or convalescent COVID-19. The CDR3 is CASSLPPDRGTGELFF. CDR3 sequence (DNA): TGTGCCAGCAGCTTACCCCCCGACAGGGGGACCGGGGAGCTGTTTTTT.